This TCR beta chain was sequenced in a study of T cells after yellow fever vaccination. Points from the study as a whole: Secondary responses were weaker yet peaked faster, day 5 versus 15. At approximately 95% for CD4 and 88% for CD8, most primary-vaccination clones showed up again after the booster.

This CDR3 is 16 amino acids long. The germline V gene has CDR1 MGHRA and CDR2 YSYEKL. With regard to this clonotype: The antigen remains undetermined. One junction end does not reproduce the germline sequence, and a read error may be involved.

TCRdb re-called the 5' RACE reads with MiXCR, one entry per CDR3 protein. The sample carries about 130,000 distinct CDR3 sequences, 8.9% recorded once. The V call is TRBV4-1, the J call TRBJ2-5, with D perhaps matching TRBD2 (5 bases). The TCR originated in a man between 18 and 35 years old who received the YFV17D yellow fever vaccine. This sample comprised CD8+ T cells sorted from PBMCs, obtained on the day of the yellow fever booster vaccination. CDR3 DNA: TGCGTCAGCAGCCCCCCGATTACTAGAGACCAAGAGACCCAGTACTTC. It yields the protein CVSSPPITRDQETQYF.